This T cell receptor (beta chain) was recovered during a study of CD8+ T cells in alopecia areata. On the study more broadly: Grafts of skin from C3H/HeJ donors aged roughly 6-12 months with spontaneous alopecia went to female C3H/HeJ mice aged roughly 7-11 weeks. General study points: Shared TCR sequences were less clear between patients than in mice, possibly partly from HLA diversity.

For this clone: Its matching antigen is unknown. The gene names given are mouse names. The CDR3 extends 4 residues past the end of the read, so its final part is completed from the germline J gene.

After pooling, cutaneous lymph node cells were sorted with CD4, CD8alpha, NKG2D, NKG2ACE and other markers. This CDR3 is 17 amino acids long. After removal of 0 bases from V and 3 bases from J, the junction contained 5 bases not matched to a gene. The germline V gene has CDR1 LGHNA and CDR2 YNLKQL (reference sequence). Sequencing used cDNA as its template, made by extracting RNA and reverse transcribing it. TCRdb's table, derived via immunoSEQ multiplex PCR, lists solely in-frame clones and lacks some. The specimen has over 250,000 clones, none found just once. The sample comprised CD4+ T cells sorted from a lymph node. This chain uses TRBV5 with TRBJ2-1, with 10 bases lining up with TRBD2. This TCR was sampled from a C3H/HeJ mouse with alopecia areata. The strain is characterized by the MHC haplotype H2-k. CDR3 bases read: TGTGCCAGCAGCCAAGATCCTGGGGGGGCTGGCTATGCT. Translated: CASSQDPGGAGYA. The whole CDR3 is CASSQDPGGAGYAEQFF.